Given below is one TCR beta chain in context. Its antigen remains unidentified. Base qualities are missing; no much larger clone stands one base away. The record originates from a study of T cell responses to AZD1222 COVID-19 vaccine (dated by TCRdb to about 2021). Background for the entire study: A total of over 230 trial participants underwent TCR sequencing, of whom under 220 had received two doses of AZD1222 and 26 had received two doses of the MenACWY control vaccine. Trial participants were enrolled into age subgroups of 18-55, 56-69 and 70-plus years, which contained roughly 150, 30 and 60 TCR-sequenced participants, respectively.

What the work shows at the level of the full study, not this receptor alone: The 56-69-year group was small, and its depth increase did not reach significance, likely because of low power. The whole spike protein was spanned by vaccine-associated CD4 TCRs, and dominant responses were seen in regions 160-218 and 743-854. Because no day 14 peak-response samples were available, the repertoires could be characterized only after the peak T cell response. Conclusions about previously exposed vaccinees are limited because only six or seven AZD1222 recipients were SARS-CoV-2 seropositive at baseline. Spike-specific TCR breadth and depth rose significantly after two AZD1222 doses compared with day 0 and with MenACWY recipients. Reportedly, almost half of the unique spike-specific TCRs recognized epitopes lying outside the regions that are mutated in the B.1.351 and B.1.1.7 variants. Most participants were white British and females outnumbered males, and the authors suggested that clonal diversity may have been underestimated.

The CDR3 regions of human TCRbeta chains were subjected to immunosequencing. As for the original processing: TCRs in the repertoires were matched against a reference library of SARS-CoV-2-specific TCRs that had been generated with the MIRA antigen-specificity platform. Breadth was defined as the fraction of unique TCRs that were SARS-CoV-2-associated. Depth was defined as the fraction of total T cells that were SARS-CoV-2-associated. Using the MIRA data, every spike-specific TCR was mapped to the spike region that the TCR reacted to and assigned to either a CD4 or a CD8 class. Log10-transformed breadth and depth values were compared by one-way ANOVA with Sidak's multiple comparisons tests. The source is immuneACCESS, and TCRdb retained only in-frame sequences with V and J called. Part of the clones is not carried over; for the studies checked, unresolved V genes explain less than half of this, and the remainder is unexplained. V, J and clone size were drawn from that table, and D and trimming were deduced from the DNA. This sample comprises 60,000 to 90,000 clones, 70% to 80% of them detected only once. Of the sample, roughly a quarter falls within the top ten clones.

For this chain, trimming is 4 bases at the V end and 5 bases at the J end, and the number of junction bases without a gene match is 7. The CDR3 holds 15 amino acids from the cysteine to the phenylalanine. Just the 45-base CDR3 DNA is kept, in frame starting at base 1. From the germline V gene, CDR1 is SGHAT and CDR2 is FQNNGV. The meaning of the sample's time point label: about 28 days (+/-7) after the second vaccine dose. The sample's treatment or condition label, decoded: meningococcal conjugate vaccine given as trial control. Samples from vaccinated people were obtained from the UK trials COV001 and COV002, which included a single-blind randomized controlled phase 2/3 trial of AZD1222 (ChAdOx1 nCoV-19) in healthy adults. For TCRbeta chain sequencing, PBMC samples were collected from trial participants at day 0 and at day 28 after the second dose.

The source is an adult who received the MenACWY meningococcal vaccine as a control. This sequence uses TRBV11-2 and TRBJ1-1, and 10 junctional nucleotides match TRBD1. The specimen was peripheral blood, collected 28 days after the second dose of the MenACWY control vaccine. The CDR3 region has the sequence CASSSSDRGMTEAFF. The nucleotide sequence is given as TGTGCCAGCAGCTCATCGGACAGGGGGATGACTGAAGCTTTCTTT. This CDR3, with the reference TRBV11-2 and TRBJ1-1 proteins standing in past its ends, gives the full variable domain EAGVAQSPRYKIIEKRQSVAFWCNPISGHATLYWYQQILGQGPKLLIQFQNNGVVDDSQLPKDRFSAERLKGVDSTLKIQPAKLEDSAVYLCASSSSDRGMTEAFFGQGTRLTVV.